This T cell receptor (beta chain) was sequenced in a study of chemoradiotherapy in HPV16-positive cancers. The table lists this clone with a few counts. Its cognate antigen is unknown. Study outcomes and limitations: Candidate HPV-specific clones and E7-related TCR motifs grew in tumor during treatment. In HPV16-positive patients, HPV-responsive T-cell expansion tracked better recurrence-free survival.

Data came from immunoSEQ multiplex PCR; TCRdb stores just in-frame clones and leaves some out. The sample holds 25,000 to 40,000 clones, approximately 90% seen once. Samples were taken several times over chemoradiotherapy. CDR1 LNHDA and CDR2 SQIVND come from the germline V gene (reference sequence). V lost 4 bases, J lost 4 bases, and 1 base stayed unmatched. The CDR3 is made up of 14 amino acids. This specimen was blood, taken from a patient who underwent chemoradiotherapy. The chain links TRBV19 to TRBJ2-2, with 9 bases that match TRBD1. The source of this sequence is a human donor with HPV-associated anogenital cancer. The CDR3 protein is CASSRTGATGELFF. CDR3 DNA: TGTGCCAGTAGTAGGACAGGGGCCACCGGGGAGCTGTTTTTT.